This T cell receptor (beta chain) is from a study of shared clonotypes between healthy human individuals (dated by TCRdb to about 2020). With regard to the full study: Three men and two women, aged 18 to 49 years, made up the cohort. Each donor's leukapheresis produced roughly between roughly 0.85 and 10 billion PBMCs. To estimate repertoire size and how much clonotypes are shared between individuals, the study performed deep sequencing of blood TCR repertoires from roughly five healthy adults. For each donor, CD4 naive and CD4 memory were each run on three plates, CD8 naive on two plates, and CD8 memory on one plate. To increase sequencing depth and limit assay-specific biases, TCR repertoire library preparation and sequencing were carried out by different laboratories using diverse techniques.

Overall study outcomes, separate from this receptor: Clonotypes shared by all four sorted-subset donors showed higher generation probabilities than non-shared clonotypes. Larger estimated clonotype richness was generally found for naive subsets than for memory subsets. The small number of donors limited the genetic and exposure-history diversity represented. Incomplete sequencing was indicated by rarefaction of sorted-subset datasets, despite the large sequencing depth. When several donors were compared, the shared fraction of clonotypes was about 5.4% for naive CD4, around 4% for naive CD8, 2.3% for memory CD4, and around 0.4% for memory CD8. Only blood was sampled, and tissue TCR repertoires likely differ from those in blood. Pairwise subsampling led to the expectation that sequencing depth would affect the degree of clonotype sharing among donors.

As for this clone: Its antigen target is currently unknown. No qualities accompany the bases; no much larger clone lies one base away. Additional DNA sequences in this sample encode the identical CDR3.

Spanning cysteine to phenylalanine, the CDR3 consists of 13 amino acids. Of the read, only the CDR3 DNA is kept; its 39 bases are in frame from base 1. At the junction V is shortened by 2 bases and J by 4 bases; bases outside the gene matches: 1. CDR1 KGHSH and CDR2 LQKENI were looked up in the germline V gene. The donors were healthy, HIV-negative adults with no recently reported acute infections or vaccinations. Every donor was a Caucasian adult living in Nashville, Tennessee, USA. CD4+ T cells were enriched through magnetic negative selection, after which naive cells were positively selected on CD45RA and the remaining negative fraction served as the memory subset. Blood was collected by leukapheresis, and PBMCs were isolated by Ficoll-Histopaque density gradient centrifugation and then cryopreserved in liquid nitrogen vapor phase. Purity and quantity of every magnetically sorted T cell population were checked by analytical flow cytometry. Each sorted fraction had its genomic DNA isolated and then quantified by UV absorbance on a Nanodrop 2000c.

Using the deep immunoSEQ assay, TCR CDR3 regions were amplified from genomic DNA by multiplex PCR. Extracted genomic DNA from each cell subset was spread evenly across all wells of several immunoSEQ 96-well plates, with each plate serving as a replicate. Each replicate PCR for sorted subsets received approximately 200 ng genomic DNA, equal to tens of thousands of T cell genomes. Purified libraries were measured with a Qubit 3.0 fluorometer, size-checked on a Bioanalyzer 2100, and measured again with the KAPA Library Quantification kit. A separate single-read 150-cycle Illumina NextSeq 550 flow cell was used to sequence each immunoSEQ 96-well plate. The authors' pipeline ran thus. Because the immunoSEQ output included only junctional sequences and no quality scores, the filtering could not be the same as the filtering used for full-length reads. Sequences were annotated with PyIR, a Python wrapper for IgBLAST v1.9, using IMGT germline references to assign V/J genes and CDR3. Reads with weak V/J assignments (E-value above 1e-6), missing CDR3, stop codons, out-of-frame junctions, or ambiguous translated residues were removed. V3J clonotypes were defined as sequences sharing an identical inferred V gene, J gene, and CDR3 amino acid sequence. The percentage overlap between two repertoires was calculated by dividing the number of shared unique clonotypes by the size of the smaller repertoire. RTK rarefaction, the Chao1 estimator, and Recon v2.1 estimates of unobserved clonotypes were used to assess repertoire richness. Generation probabilities for all TCRbeta clonotypes obtained by the gDNA method from a few donors were computed using OLGA. TCRdb limited this immuneACCESS table to in-frame rearrangements with V and J called. A share of clones is missing; checked studies link under half to unresolved V genes, and the rest is unexplained. V and J calls and clone size are as listed in that table; D and trimming were resolved from the DNA. The sample has some 2.3 million clones on record, over 90% of them singletons. The ten biggest clones cover under 0.45% of the sample.

This TCR came from a man younger than 30 in good health. Some clones in this sample may be carry-over from other donors' samples. This receptor chain uses TRBV18 and TRBJ2-5, with 7 central nucleotides matching TRBD2. The sample taken for sequencing was naive CD4+ T cells from PBMCs. The cell subset or site label, read with the paper, signifies: CD45RA+ positively selected. CDR3 region: CASSPSGGETQYF. In nucleotide form, the sequence is TGTGCCAGCTCACCATCGGGGGGAGAGACCCAGTACTTC.